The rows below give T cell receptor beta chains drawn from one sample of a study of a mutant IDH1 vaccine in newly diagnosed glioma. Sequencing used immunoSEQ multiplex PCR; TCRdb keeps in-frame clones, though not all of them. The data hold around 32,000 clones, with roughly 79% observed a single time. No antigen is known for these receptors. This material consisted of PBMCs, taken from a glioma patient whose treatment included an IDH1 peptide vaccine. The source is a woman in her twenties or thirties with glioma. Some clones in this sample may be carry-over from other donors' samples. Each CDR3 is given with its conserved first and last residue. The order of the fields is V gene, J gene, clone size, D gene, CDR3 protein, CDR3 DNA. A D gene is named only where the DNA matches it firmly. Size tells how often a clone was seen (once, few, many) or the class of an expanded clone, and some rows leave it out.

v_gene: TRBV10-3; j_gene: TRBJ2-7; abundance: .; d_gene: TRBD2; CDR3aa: CAISASSGRAGEQYF; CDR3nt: TGTGCCATCAGTGCGAGTAGCGGGAGGGCGGGCGAGCAGTACTTC
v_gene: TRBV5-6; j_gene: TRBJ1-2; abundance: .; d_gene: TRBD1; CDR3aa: CASSSGQGTYGYTF; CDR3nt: TGTGCCAGCAGCTCCGGACAGGGCACCTATGGCTACACCTTC
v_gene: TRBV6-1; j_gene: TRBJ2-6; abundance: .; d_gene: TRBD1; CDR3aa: CASSGPTGATSGANVLTF; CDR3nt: TGTGCCAGCAGTGGACCGACAGGGGCCACTTCTGGGGCCAACGTCCTGACTTTC
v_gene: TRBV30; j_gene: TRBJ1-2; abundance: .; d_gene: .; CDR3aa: CAWSSIADGYTF; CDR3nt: TGTGCCTGGAGTTCAATAGCAGACGGCTACACCTTC
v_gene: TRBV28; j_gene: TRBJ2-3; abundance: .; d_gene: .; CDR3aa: CASSSGVPDTQYF; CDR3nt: TGTGCCAGCAGCTCGGGAGTACCAGATACGCAGTATTTT
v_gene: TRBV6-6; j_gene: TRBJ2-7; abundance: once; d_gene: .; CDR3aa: CASSYVPLTYEQYF; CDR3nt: TGTGCCAGCAGTTACGTTCCTCTCACCTACGAGCAGTACTTC
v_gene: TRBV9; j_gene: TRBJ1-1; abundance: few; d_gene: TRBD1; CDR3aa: CASSGTGARWNTEAFF; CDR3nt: TGTGCCAGCAGCGGGACAGGGGCGCGATGGAACACTGAAGCTTTCTTT
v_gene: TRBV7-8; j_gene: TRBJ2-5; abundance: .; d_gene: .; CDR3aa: CASSFAETQYF; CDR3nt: TGTGCCAGCAGCTTTGCGGAGACCCAGTACTTC
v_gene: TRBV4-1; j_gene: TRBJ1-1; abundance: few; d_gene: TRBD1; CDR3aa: CASSRAGGRAEAFF; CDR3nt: TGCGCCAGCAGCCGAGCAGGGGGCCGGGCTGAAGCTTTCTTT
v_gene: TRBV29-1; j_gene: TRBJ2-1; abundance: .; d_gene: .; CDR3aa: CSVRDLYNEQFF; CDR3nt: TGCAGCGTTCGGGATCTCTACAATGAGCAGTTCTTC
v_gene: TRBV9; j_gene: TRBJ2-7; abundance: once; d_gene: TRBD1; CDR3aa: CASSRTGSGEQYF; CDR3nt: TGTGCCAGCAGCCGGACAGGGAGTGGTGAGCAGTACTTC
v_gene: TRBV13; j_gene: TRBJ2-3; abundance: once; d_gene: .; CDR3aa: CASSPRTGSTDTQYF; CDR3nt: TGTGCCAGCAGCCCCCGGACTGGAAGCACAGATACGCAGTATTTT
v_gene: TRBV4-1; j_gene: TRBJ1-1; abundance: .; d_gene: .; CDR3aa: CASSQVGIDTEAFF; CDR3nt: TGCGCCAGCAGCCAAGTGGGCATAGACACTGAAGCTTTCTTT
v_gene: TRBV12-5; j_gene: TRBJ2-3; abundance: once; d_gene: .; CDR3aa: CASGLRGGLSDTQYF; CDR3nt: TGTGCTAGTGGTTTGAGGGGTGGGCTGTCCGATACGCAGTATTTT
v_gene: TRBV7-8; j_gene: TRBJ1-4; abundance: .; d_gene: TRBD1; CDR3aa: CASSSQGGLNEKLFF; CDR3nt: TGTGCCAGCAGCTCACAGGGGGGACTAAATGAAAAACTGTTTTTT
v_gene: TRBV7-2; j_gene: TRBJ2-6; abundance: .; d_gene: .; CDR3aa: CASSLDLSGANVLTF; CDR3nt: TGTGCCAGCAGCTTAGATCTATCTGGGGCCAACGTCCTGACTTTC
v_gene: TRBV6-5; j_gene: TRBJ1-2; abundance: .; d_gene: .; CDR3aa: CASSSPGVGGVNGYTF; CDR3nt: TGTGCCAGCAGTTCCCCCGGCGTGGGGGGCGTAAATGGCTACACCTTC
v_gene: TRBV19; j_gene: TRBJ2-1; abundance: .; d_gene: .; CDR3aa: CASILDRGNYSYNEQFF; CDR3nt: TGTGCCAGTATCCTGGACAGAGGAAACTACTCTTACAATGAGCAGTTCTTC
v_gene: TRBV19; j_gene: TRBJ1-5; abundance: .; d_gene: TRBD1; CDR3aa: CASSMGAGGDSNQPQHF; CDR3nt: TGTGCCAGTAGCATGGGGGCAGGGGGGGATAGCAATCAGCCCCAGCATTTT
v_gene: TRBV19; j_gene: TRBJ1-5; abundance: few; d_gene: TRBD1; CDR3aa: CASSMGDRGPSQPQHF; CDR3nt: TGTGCCAGTAGTATGGGGGACAGGGGCCCTAGTCAGCCCCAGCATTTT
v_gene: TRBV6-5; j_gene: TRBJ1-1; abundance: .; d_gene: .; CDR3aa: CASSYSSRETEAFF; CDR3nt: TGTGCCAGCAGTTACTCGTCCCGGGAGACTGAAGCTTTCTTT
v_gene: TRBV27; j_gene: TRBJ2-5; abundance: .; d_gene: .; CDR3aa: CASRRLTGSAETQYF; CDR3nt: TGTGCCAGCAGGCGACTAACAGGGTCAGCGGAGACCCAGTACTTC
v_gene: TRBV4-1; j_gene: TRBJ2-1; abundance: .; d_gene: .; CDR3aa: CASSQARANEQFF; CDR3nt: TGCGCCAGCAGCCAAGCCAGGGCCAATGAGCAGTTCTTC
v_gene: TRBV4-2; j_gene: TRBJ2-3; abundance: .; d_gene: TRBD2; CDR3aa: CASSQELAGPTDTQYF; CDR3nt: TGTGCCAGCAGCCAAGAACTAGCGGGACCTACAGATACGCAGTATTTT
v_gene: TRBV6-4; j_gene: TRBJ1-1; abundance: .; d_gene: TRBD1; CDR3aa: CASSRTGGTEAFF; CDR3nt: TGTGCCAGCAGTAGAACAGGGGGAACTGAAGCTTTCTTT
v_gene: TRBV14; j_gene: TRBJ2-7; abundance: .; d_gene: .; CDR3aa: CASSQDRGTIYEQYF; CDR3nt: TGTGCCAGCAGCCAAGATCGGGGGACAATCTACGAGCAGTACTTC
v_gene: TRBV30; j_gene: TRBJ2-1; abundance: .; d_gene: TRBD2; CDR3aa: CAWRLAGGPGEQFF; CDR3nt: TGTGCCTGGAGACTAGCGGGAGGGCCGGGTGAGCAGTTCTTC
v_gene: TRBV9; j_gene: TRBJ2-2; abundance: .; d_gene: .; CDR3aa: CASSVVGSGELFF; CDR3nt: TGTGCCAGCAGCGTAGTGGGGTCCGGGGAGCTGTTTTTT
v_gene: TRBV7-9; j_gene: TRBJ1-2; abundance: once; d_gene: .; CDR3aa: CASSSDGDGYTF; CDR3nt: TGTGCCAGCAGCTCCGACGGGGATGGCTACACCTTC
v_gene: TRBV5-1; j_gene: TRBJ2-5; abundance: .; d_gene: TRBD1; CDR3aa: CASSSDRGGQETQYF; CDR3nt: TGCGCCAGCAGCTCTGACAGGGGGGGACAAGAGACCCAGTACTTC
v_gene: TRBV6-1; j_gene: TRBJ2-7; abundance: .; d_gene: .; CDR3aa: CASSVEHGRGYEQYF; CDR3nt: TGTGCCAGCAGTGTCGAACATGGTAGGGGGTACGAGCAGTACTTC
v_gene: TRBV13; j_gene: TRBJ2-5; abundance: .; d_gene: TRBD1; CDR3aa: CASSLGTGRSEETQYF; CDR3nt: TGTGCCAGCAGCTTAGGGACAGGGCGGTCGGAAGAGACCCAGTACTTC
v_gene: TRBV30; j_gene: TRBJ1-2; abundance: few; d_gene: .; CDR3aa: CAWSPPGGYGYTF; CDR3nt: TGTGCCTGGAGTCCCCCCGGGGGCTATGGCTACACCTTC
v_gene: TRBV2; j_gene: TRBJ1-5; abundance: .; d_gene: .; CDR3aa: CASIGGENNQPQHF; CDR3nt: TGTGCCAGCATAGGAGGAGAAAACAATCAGCCCCAGCATTTT
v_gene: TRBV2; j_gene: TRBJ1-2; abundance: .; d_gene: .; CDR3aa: CASTRVDNGYTF; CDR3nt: TGTGCCAGCACCAGGGTTGACAATGGCTACACCTTC
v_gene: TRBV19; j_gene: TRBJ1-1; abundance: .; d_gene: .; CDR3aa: CASSIPGRQAFF; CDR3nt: TGTGCCAGTAGTATTCCGGGGCGTCAGGCTTTCTTT
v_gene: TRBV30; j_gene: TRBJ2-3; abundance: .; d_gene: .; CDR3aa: CAWSILGSTDTQYF; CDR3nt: TGTGCCTGGAGTATTCTCGGGAGCACAGATACGCAGTATTTT
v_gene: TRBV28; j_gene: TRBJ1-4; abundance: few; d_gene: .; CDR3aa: CASSPLHRDKLFF; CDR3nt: TGTGCCAGCAGTCCACTACACAGGGACAAACTGTTTTTT
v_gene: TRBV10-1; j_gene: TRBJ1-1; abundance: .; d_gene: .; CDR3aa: CASSEWGGKAFF; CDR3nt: TGCGCCAGCAGTGAGTGGGGCGGCAAAGCTTTCTTT
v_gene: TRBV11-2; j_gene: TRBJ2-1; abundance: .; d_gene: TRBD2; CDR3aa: CASSPGGGEQFF; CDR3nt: TGTGCCAGCAGCCCCGGGGGGGGTGAGCAGTTCTTC
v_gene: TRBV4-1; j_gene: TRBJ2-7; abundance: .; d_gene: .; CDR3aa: CASSQGRDSTYEQYF; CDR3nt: TGCGCCAGCAGCCAAGGGAGGGACTCTACCTACGAGCAGTACTTC
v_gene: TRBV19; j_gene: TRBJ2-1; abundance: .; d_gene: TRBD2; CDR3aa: CASSLASGSYNEQFF; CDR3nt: TGTGCCAGTAGTCTAGCTAGCGGGAGCTACAATGAGCAGTTCTTC
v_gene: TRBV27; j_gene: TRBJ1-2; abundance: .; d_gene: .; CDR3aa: CASSLEGAGGYTF; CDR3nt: TGTGCCAGCAGTTTGGAGGGCGCGGGCGGCTACACCTTC
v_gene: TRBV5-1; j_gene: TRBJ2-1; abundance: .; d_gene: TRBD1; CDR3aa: CASSLTTGLEQFF; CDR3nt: TGCGCCAGCAGCTTGACGACAGGGTTGGAGCAGTTCTTC
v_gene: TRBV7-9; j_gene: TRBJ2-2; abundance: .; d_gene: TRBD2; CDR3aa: CASSDGSGKNTGELFF; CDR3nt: TGTGCCAGCAGCGATGGCAGCGGGAAGAACACCGGGGAGCTGTTTTTT
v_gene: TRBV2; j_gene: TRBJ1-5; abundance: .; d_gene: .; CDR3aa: CASRTGPEQPQHF; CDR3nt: TGTGCCAGCAGGACGGGACCGGAACAGCCCCAGCATTTT
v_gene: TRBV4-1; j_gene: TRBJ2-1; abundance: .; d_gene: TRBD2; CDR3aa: CASSQEGLAYNEQFF; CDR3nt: TGCGCCAGCAGCCAAGAGGGACTAGCCTACAATGAGCAGTTCTTC
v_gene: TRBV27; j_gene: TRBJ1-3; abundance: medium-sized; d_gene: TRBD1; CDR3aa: CASSLRQGATEGNTIYF; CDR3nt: TGTGCCAGCAGTCTTCGACAGGGGGCTACGGAAGGAAACACCATATATTTT
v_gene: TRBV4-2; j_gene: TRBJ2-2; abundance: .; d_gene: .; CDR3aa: CASSHYPGELFF; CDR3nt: TGTGCCAGCAGCCACTATCCCGGGGAGCTGTTTTTT
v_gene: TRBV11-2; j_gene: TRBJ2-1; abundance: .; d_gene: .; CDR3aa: CASSLASLAEQFF; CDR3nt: TGTGCCAGCAGCTTAGCATCCCTAGCGGAGCAGTTCTTC
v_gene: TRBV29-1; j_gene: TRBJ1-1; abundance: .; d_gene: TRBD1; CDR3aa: CSAPRGGHTEAFF; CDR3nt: TGCAGCGCCCCCAGGGGGGGGCACACTGAAGCTTTCTTT
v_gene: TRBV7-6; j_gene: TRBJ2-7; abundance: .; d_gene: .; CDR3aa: CASSLESRGSGHEQYF; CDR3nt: TGTGCCAGCAGCTTAGAGTCGAGGGGCAGCGGACACGAGCAGTACTTC
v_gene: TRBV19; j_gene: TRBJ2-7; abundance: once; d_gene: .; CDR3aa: CASSTRQAYEQYF; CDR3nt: TGTGCCAGTAGTACCAGACAAGCCTACGAGCAGTACTTC
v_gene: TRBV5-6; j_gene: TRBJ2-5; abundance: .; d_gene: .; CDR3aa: CASSMNRRRQETQYF; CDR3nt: TGTGCCAGCAGCATGAATCGTAGGCGGCAAGAGACCCAGTACTTC
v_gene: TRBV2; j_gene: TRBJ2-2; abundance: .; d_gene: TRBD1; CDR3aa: CASSLTGANTGELFF; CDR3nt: TGTGCCAGCAGTTTGACAGGGGCGAACACCGGGGAGCTGTTTTTT
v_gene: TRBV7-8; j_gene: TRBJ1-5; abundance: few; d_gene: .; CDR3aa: CASSLGTLSNQPQHF; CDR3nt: TGTGCCAGCAGCCTGGGGACTTTATCAAATCAGCCCCAGCATTTT
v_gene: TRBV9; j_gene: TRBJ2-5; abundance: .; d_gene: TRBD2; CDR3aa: CASTPGTSGIETQYF; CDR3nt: TGTGCCAGCACCCCCGGGACTAGCGGAATAGAGACCCAGTACTTC